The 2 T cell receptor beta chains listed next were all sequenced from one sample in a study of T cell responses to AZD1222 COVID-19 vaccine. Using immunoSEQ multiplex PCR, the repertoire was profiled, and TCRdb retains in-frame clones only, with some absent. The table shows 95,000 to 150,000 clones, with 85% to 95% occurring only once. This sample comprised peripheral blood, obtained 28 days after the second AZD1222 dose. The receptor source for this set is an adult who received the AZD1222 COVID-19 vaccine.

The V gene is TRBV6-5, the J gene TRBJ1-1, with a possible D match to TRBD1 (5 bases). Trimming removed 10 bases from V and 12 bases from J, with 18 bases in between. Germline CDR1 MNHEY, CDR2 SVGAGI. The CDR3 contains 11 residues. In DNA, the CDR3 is TGTGCCACCTCTGAAACGGGGGAGACTTTCTTT. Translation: CATSETGETFF.

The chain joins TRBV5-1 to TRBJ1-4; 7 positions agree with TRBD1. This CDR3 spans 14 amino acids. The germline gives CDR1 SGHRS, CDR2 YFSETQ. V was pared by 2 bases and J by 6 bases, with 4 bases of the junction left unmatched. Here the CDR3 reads CASSLGTADEKLFF. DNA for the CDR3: TGCGCCAGCAGCTTAGGGACAGCAGATGAAAAACTGTTTTTT.